One T cell receptor (beta chain) is described in this entry. The CDR3 is 13 amino acids. CDR1 and CDR2 from the germline V gene are MNHEY and SVGAGI. J gave up 5 bases and V 5 bases, and 4 bases lay outside the gene matches. This PCR relied on a set of 60 Vbeta primers and 13 Jbeta primers. Method: immunoSEQ multiplex PCR; TCRdb's copy keeps in-frame clones and lacks some. The data contain approximately 170,000 clones, approximately 80% of them singletons. These data come from a study of cytomegalovirus exposure and HLA in healthy donors. The J gene is TRBJ2-7, the V gene TRBV6-5; 9 nucleotides agree with TRBD2. This sequence originates from a man between 18 and 29 years old in good health and CMV-seropositive. Input material: PBMCs. The CDR3 bases are TGTGCCAGCAGTCGGGGACTAGCCCACGAGCAGTACTTC. Protein product: CASSRGLAHEQYF.